One sample yielded the 31 T cell receptor beta chains listed below, sequenced in a study of identifying expanded T cells in peripheral blood. The table came from immunoSEQ multiplex PCR; TCRdb's copy has only in-frame clones and leaves some out. In the table there are 80,000 to 90,000 clones, approximately 84% of which are singletons. The sequenced sample consisted of blood. These TCRs come from a person between 18 and 70 years old in good health.

V gene TRBV30 combines with J gene TRBJ1-5; possible D gene TRBD1, 6 bases. The germline V gene encodes CDR1 GTSNPN and CDR2 SVGIG (reference sequence). With 7 bases removed from V and 2 bases from J, the gap between germline ends came to 18 bases. The CDR3 spans 15 residues. The CDR3 protein is CASKPRAGGNQPQHF. The CDR3 DNA follows: TGTGCCTCCAAACCCCGGGCAGGGGGCAATCAGCCCCAGCATTTT.

V gene TRBV30 combines with J gene TRBJ1-3; no clear D. The CDR3 totals 13 residues. Germline-derived CDR1 and CDR2 are GTSNPN and SVGIG (reference sequence). V was trimmed by 3 bases and J by 4 bases, leaving 10 bases between them. CDR3 bases: TGTGCCTGGAGAGCGAATGTAGGAAACACCATATATTTT. Protein sequence: CAWRANVGNTIYF.

V usage is TRBV2 and J usage is TRBJ2-7, with 7 bases lining up with TRBD1. With V trimmed by 6 bases and J by 4 bases, 3 bases remained unmatched. CDR1 and CDR2 (germline): SNHLY, FYNNEI. The CDR3 is made up of 12 amino acids. In nucleotides, the CDR3 is TGTGCCAGCAGCGCACAGGGGTACGAGCAGTACTTC. Amino acids: CASSAQGYEQYF.

The chain employs TRBV14 and TRBJ2-7; D is unclear. Germline V gene lookup returns CDR1 SGHDN and CDR2 FVKESK. The CDR3 sequence is 16 residues long. The germline V and J ends were trimmed by 3 bases and 2 bases, with 17 bases remaining between them. In nucleotides, the CDR3 is TGTGCCAGCAGCCATAGATTAGCCGGGCTCCCCTACGAGCAGTACTTC. Translating it yields CASSHRLAGLPYEQYF.

This chain links TRBV2 with TRBJ1-6, with D maybe TRBD1 (6 bases). Trimming took 6 bases from V and 4 from J, leaving 19 bases between them. CDR3 length: 17 residues. Germline assignment: CDR1 SNHLY and CDR2 FYNNEI. CDR3 DNA: TGTGCCAGCAGCGCATTTGCTAGGCAGGGGTATAATTCACCCCTCCACTTT. This gives the protein CASSAFARQGYNSPLHF. The full variable domain, in which reference TRBV2 and TRBJ1-6 provide the parts outside the CDR3, is EPEVTQTPSHQVTQMGQEVILRCVPISNHLYFYWYRQILGQKVEFLVSFYNNEISEKSEIFDDQFSVERPDGSNFTLKIRSTKLEDSAMYFCASSAFARQGYNSPLHFGNGTRLTVT.

The chain couples TRBV30 to TRBJ2-3; perhaps TRBD1 as D (5 bases). The CDR3 contains 14 residues. Germline V gene data show CDR1 as GTSNPN and CDR2 as SVGIG (reference sequence). With 2 bases removed from V and 4 bases from J, the gap between germline ends came to 13 bases. This CDR3 reads CAWSWGGSADTQYF. The CDR3 nucleotides are TGTGCCTGGAGTTGGGGCGGATCGGCAGATACGCAGTATTTT.

The chain employs TRBV7-9 and TRBJ1-4, with D uncertain. V was clipped by 1 base and J by 10 bases, with 4 bases between them. The CDR3 has 11 amino acids. Germline V gene sequence: CDR1 SEHNR, CDR2 FQNEAQ (reference sequence). Here the CDR3 reads CASSLVGKLFF. For the CDR3, the DNA is TGTGCCAGCAGCTTAGTGGGAAAACTGTTTTTT.

Only one count was recorded for this clone. The gene calls are TRBV6-6 and TRBJ2-7, with D possibly being TRBD1 (5 bases). Trimming stripped 4 bases from V and 3 bases from J, with 13 bases between. The germline CDR1 and CDR2 sequences are MNHNY and SVGAGI (reference sequence). CDR3 length equals 14 residues. CDR3 DNA sequence: TGTGCCAGCAGTTTTTCGACAGCGTTCTACGAGCAGTACTTC. Translating gives CASSFSTAFYEQYF.

The V and J genes are TRBV2 and TRBJ2-7; D is ambiguous. V was cut by 6 bases and J by 6 bases, with 9 bases left in between. This CDR3 has 11 amino acids. From germline, CDR1 is SNHLY and CDR2 FYNNEI. CDR3 DNA: TGTGCCAGCAGGGCGGCTCTCGAGCAGTACTTC. Translation: CASRAALEQYF.

J is TRBJ1-2 and V is TRBV6-5, with no clear D. The CDR3 runs 16 residues. Per the germline V gene, CDR1 is MNHEY and CDR2 is SVGAGI. Trimming stripped 0 bases from V and 4 bases from J, with 15 bases between. CDR3 nucleotides: TGTGCCAGCAGTTACTCGAGCAGAGGAGACCTCTATGGCTACACCTTC. Translation: CASSYSSRGDLYGYTF.

The rearrangement joins TRBV7-9 to TRBJ2-7; 9 bases are shared with TRBD1. Germline V CDR1 and CDR2: SEHNR, FQNEAQ (reference sequence). V lost 10 bases and J lost 2; bases outside the gene matches: 6. This CDR3 spans 13 amino acids. This CDR3 reads CATTRDRAYEQYF. CDR3 DNA sequence: TGTGCCACTACCCGGGACAGGGCCTACGAGCAGTACTTC.

This rearrangement joins TRBV9 to TRBJ1-1; D is perhaps TRBD1 (5 bases). The V end was cut by 3 bases, the J end by 1 base, with 13 bases between. CDR3 length equals 15 residues. Germline V gene lookup returns CDR1 SGDLS and CDR2 YYNGEE. The CDR3 here is CASSAFGTGNTEAFF. The CDR3 nucleotides are TGTGCCAGCAGCGCTTTTGGGACGGGGAACACTGAAGCTTTCTTT.

The genes are TRBV29-1 and TRBJ1-1; possibly TRBD1 for D (5 bases). Trimming pared 4 bases from V and 1 base from J, leaving 16 bases between. Germline CDR1 SQVTM, CDR2 ANQGSEA. The CDR3 sequence is 15 residues long. The CDR3: CSVVVRGRQNTEAFF. The CDR3 DNA reads TGCAGCGTTGTAGTTCGGGGCAGGCAGAACACTGAAGCTTTCTTT.

V usage is TRBV29-1 and J usage is TRBJ1-2; 9 nucleotides line up with TRBD1. The CDR3 contains 12 residues. Losses at the gene ends were 7 bases for V and 6 bases for J; bases not matched to a gene: 6. CDR1 is SQVTM and CDR2 is ANQGSEA in the germline V gene. This chain's CDR3 is CSAGTGIDGYTF. CDR3 DNA: TGCAGCGCTGGGACAGGGATCGATGGCTACACCTTC.

This clone was counted once. The rearrangement uses TRBV7-9 and TRBJ1-2; D perhaps matches TRBD1 (6 bases). This CDR3 contains 15 residues. Germline values: CDR1 SEHNR, CDR2 FQNEAQ (reference sequence). Between the trimmed V and J ends, which lost 6 bases and 0 bases, there was a span of 14 bases. The CDR3 DNA reads as TGTGCCAGCAGAGAAGGGCAGGGGACTAACTATGGCTACACCTTC. Translation: CASREGQGTNYGYTF.

The genes are TRBV11-2 and TRBJ2-6; D unresolved. V lost 5 bases and J 11 bases, leaving 16 bases between the germline ends. Germline lookup yields CDR1 SGHAT and CDR2 FQNNGV. The CDR3 runs to 14 residues. The CDR3 sequence: CASSSPTDADVLTF. CDR3 in DNA: TGTGCCAGCAGCAGTCCGACGGATGCAGACGTCCTGACTTTC.

The chain recombines TRBV19 with TRBJ2-3, with D uncertain. V lost 3 bases to trimming and J lost 0 bases, with 16 bases between them. The CDR3 totals 17 residues. Germline V gene lookup returns CDR1 LNHDA and CDR2 SQIVND (reference sequence). CDR3 loop: CASSIGAAFASTDTQYF. The CDR3 DNA sequence: TGTGCCAGTAGTATTGGCGCAGCTTTCGCTAGCACAGATACGCAGTATTTT. Variable domain in full (rest from reference TRBV19 and TRBJ2-3): DGGITQSPKYLFRKEGQNVTLSCEQNLNHDAMYWYRQDPGQGLRLIYYSQIVNDFQKGDIAEGYSVSREKKESFPLTVTSAQKNPTAFYLCASSIGAAFASTDTQYFGPGTRLTVL.

V usage is TRBV6-6 and J usage is TRBJ1-2, with 8 bases that match TRBD1. The CDR3 has 15 residues. CDR1 MNHNY and CDR2 SVGAGI come from the germline V gene (reference sequence). Unmatched junction bases numbered 12, after V lost 4 bases and J lost 8 bases. The CDR3 nucleotides are TGTGCCAGCAGTTTCCCCGTCCAGGGGGCGGGAGGCTACACCTTC. Its translation is CASSFPVQGAGGYTF.

This rearrangement joins TRBV4-3 to TRBJ2-3; D possibly corresponds to TRBD2 (6 bases). The CDR3 contains 14 residues. The V end was cut by 0 bases, the J end by 6 bases, with 10 bases between. Per germline, CDR1 LGHNA and CDR2 YSLEER. This CDR3 reads CASSQERGRDTQYF. The DNA for the CDR3 is TGCGCCAGCAGCCAAGAGCGAGGGAGGGATACGCAGTATTTT.

The chain joins TRBV5-1 to TRBJ2-3; D remains unclear. Germline lookup yields CDR1 SGHRS and CDR2 YFSETQ. The germline V and J ends were trimmed by 1 base and 5 bases, with 14 bases remaining between them. The CDR3 is made up of 15 amino acids. The CDR3 spells CASSLRPISGDTQYF. CDR3 nucleotides: TGCGCCAGCAGCTTGAGGCCGATCTCTGGAGATACGCAGTATTTT.

This clone occurred once. The rearrangement uses TRBV28 and TRBJ1-2, with D tentatively TRBD1 (6 bases). Germline CDR1 MDHEN, CDR2 SYDVKM. V was trimmed by 7 bases and J by 6 bases, leaving 15 bases between them. This CDR3 has 13 residues. DNA of the CDR3: TGTGCCAGCACCCCGGGGGGGCGGAATGGCTACACCTTC. As protein: CASTPGGRNGYTF.

The chain links TRBV11-2 to TRBJ2-5; the D is unclear. Per the germline V gene, CDR1 is SGHAT and CDR2 is FQNNGV. The V and J ends lost 5 bases and 5 bases respectively, with 12 bases between them. CDR3 length: 13 amino acids. The chain's CDR3 is CASSQPLLETQYF. In DNA, the CDR3 is TGTGCCAGCAGCCAACCCCTTCTGGAGACCCAGTACTTC.

This chain links TRBV18 with TRBJ2-5; maybe TRBD2 (5 bases). CDR1 and CDR2 (germline): KGHSH, LQKENI. V was cut by 3 bases and J by 2 bases, with 10 bases left in between. The CDR3 is made up of 14 amino acids. Here the CDR3 DNA reads TGTGCCAGCTCACCTTTAGAGGGACAAGAGACCCAGTACTTC. It codes for CASSPLEGQETQYF.

The genes are TRBV4-2 and TRBJ2-6; D is undetermined. The germline V gene has CDR1 LGHNA and CDR2 YNFKEQ. CDR3 length: 16 residues. V lost 7 bases, J lost 2 bases, and 15 bases lay in between. The CDR3 region has the DNA TGTGCCAGCACCTCCAAAGCCGGAACTGGGGCCAACGTCCTGACTTTC. The encoded protein is CASTSKAGTGANVLTF.

In this sample, this clone turned up a few times. The chain recombines TRBV25-1 with TRBJ2-1; D ambiguous. The germline V and J ends were trimmed by 1 base and 0 bases, with 16 bases remaining between them. CDR3 length: 18 amino acids. Germline V gene sequence: CDR1 MGHDK, CDR2 SYGVNS. CDR3 coding DNA: TGTGCCAGCAGTGAATTTCAATGGACCGATAGCTCCTACAATGAGCAGTTCTTC. It translates to CASSEFQWTDSSYNEQFF.

The V gene is TRBV2, the J gene TRBJ1-5; 9 positions agree with TRBD1. Trimming removed 3 bases from V and 2 bases from J; junction bases left unmatched: 2. The germline CDR1 and CDR2 sequences are SNHLY and FYNNEI. The CDR3 contains 15 residues. CDR3 protein: CASSEDRGGNQPQHF. The CDR3 DNA reads TGTGCCAGCAGTGAGGACAGGGGTGGCAATCAGCCCCAGCATTTT.

The V call is TRBV9, the J call TRBJ2-3; no clear D. Trimming cost V 6 bases and J 8 bases, with 31 bases left between them. CDR3 length equals 18 residues. The germline V gene has CDR1 SGDLS and CDR2 YYNGEE. Here the CDR3 DNA reads TGTGCCAGCAAACCCCTCCTAGGACCGCCTGTGGAACCGGGTACGCAGTATTTT. Translating gives CASKPLLGPPVEPGTQYF.

The chain recombines TRBV4-2 with TRBJ1-1; the match to TRBD1 covers 7 bases. The germline V gene has CDR1 LGHNA and CDR2 YNFKEQ. V dropped 0 bases and J dropped 1; count of bases not matched to a gene: 8. CDR3 length: 17 amino acids. The CDR3 sequence: CASSQEGGTVRNTEAFF. The CDR3 coding sequence is TGTGCCAGCAGCCAAGAGGGGGGGACAGTGCGGAACACTGAAGCTTTCTTT.

This rearrangement joins TRBV30 to TRBJ1-2; D not resolved. V lost 5 bases, J lost 4 bases, and 5 bases lay in between. The CDR3 totals 10 residues. Germline loops: CDR1 GTSNPN, CDR2 SVGIG (reference sequence). The CDR3 bases are TGTGCCTGGCGGGTCTATGGCTACACCTTC. Translated, it gives CAWRVYGYTF.

V usage is TRBV7-8 and J usage is TRBJ1-2; tentatively, D is TRBD1 (5 bases). The CDR3 consists of 14 residues. Germline V CDR1 and CDR2: SGHVS, FQNEAQ. The V end lost 6 bases, the J end lost 1 base, and 12 bases lay between the germline ends. CDR3 coding DNA: TGTGCCAGCAGTAGCGGAGGGGATAACTATGGCTACACCTTC. It specifies CASSSGGDNYGYTF.

The chain couples TRBV11-2 to TRBJ1-4; D perhaps matches TRBD1 (5 bases). Per germline, CDR1 SGHAT and CDR2 FQNNGV. The CDR3 has 16 amino acids. The V end was cut by 1 base, the J end by 4 bases, with 13 bases between. CDR3 residues: CASSLGRARVNEKLFF. The CDR3 DNA follows: TGTGCCAGCAGCTTAGGTCGGGCCAGGGTTAATGAAAAACTGTTTTTT.